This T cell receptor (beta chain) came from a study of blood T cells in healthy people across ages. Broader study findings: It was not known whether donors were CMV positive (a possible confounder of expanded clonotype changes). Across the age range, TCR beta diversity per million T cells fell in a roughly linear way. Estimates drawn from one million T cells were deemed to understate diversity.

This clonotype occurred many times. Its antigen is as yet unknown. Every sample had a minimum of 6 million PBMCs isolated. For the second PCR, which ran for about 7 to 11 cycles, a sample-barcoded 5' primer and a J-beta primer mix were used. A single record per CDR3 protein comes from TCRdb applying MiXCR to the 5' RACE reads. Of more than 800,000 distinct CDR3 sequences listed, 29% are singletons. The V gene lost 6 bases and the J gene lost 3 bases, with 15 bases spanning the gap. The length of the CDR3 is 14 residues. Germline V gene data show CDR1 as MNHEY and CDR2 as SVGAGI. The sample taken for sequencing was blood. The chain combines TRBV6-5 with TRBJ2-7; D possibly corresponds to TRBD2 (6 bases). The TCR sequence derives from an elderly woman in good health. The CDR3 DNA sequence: TGTGCCAGCAGGGGATCTGGACTATTCTACGAGCAGTACTTC. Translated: CASRGSGLFYEQYF.